The source of this T cell receptor beta chain is a study of cytomegalovirus exposure and HLA in healthy donors. Study in general: The 120 or so validation repertoires were produced on the same platform as the 550 to 750 repertoires of the first cohort. This was reported in a later analysis. Findings and limits, study-wide: A list of about 160 TCR beta chains associated with cytomegalovirus was given.

Germline assignment: CDR1 MNHEY and CDR2 SMNVEV (reference sequence). Trimming took off 3 bases at V and 7 bases at J, with 15 bases between the two ends. There are 14 residues in the CDR3. With respect to this clone: Its antigen is not identified.

Generated by immunoSEQ multiplex PCR, the TCRdb table keeps only in-frame clones and is missing some. The sample consists of around 150,000 clones, 96% of them appearing once. The chain is built from TRBV27 and TRBJ1-2; tentative D call: TRBD1 (6 bases). The specimen was PBMCs. The sequence came from a woman younger than 35 in good health and CMV-seronegative. The CDR3 sequence: CASSFLGEGVGYTF. For the CDR3, the DNA is TGTGCCAGCAGTTTTCTCGGGGAGGGGGTTGGCTACACCTTC.